The 10 T cell receptor beta chains reported below all come from one sample, sequenced in a study of T cell repertoires in cytomegalovirus infection. These receptors lack a known antigen. MiXCR, applied by TCRdb to the reads, yields one record per CDR3 protein. This table has 360,000 or so distinct CDR3 sequences, approximately 30% appearing once. Material: cultured PBMCs, obtained from culture after CMV antigen stimulation. These receptors originate from a human donor in good health (CMV status not recorded). Some clones in this sample may be carry-over from other donors' samples.

This clonotype was counted a few times. The V gene is TRBV15, the J gene TRBJ2-2, with 7 positions matching TRBD1. The CDR3 extends over 15 amino acids. After removal of 4 bases from V and 5 bases from J, the junction contained 7 bases not matched to a gene. CDR1 and CDR2 (germline): LNHNV, YYDKDF (reference sequence). The CDR3 here is CATSNGQEQTGELFF. The DNA for the CDR3 is TGTGCCACCAGCAACGGACAGGAGCAAACCGGGGAGCTGTTTTTT.

V gene TRBV6-5 combines with J gene TRBJ2-3; D might be TRBD2 (5 bases). The CDR3 loop spans 16 amino acids. Germline lookup yields CDR1 MNHEY and CDR2 SVGAGI. V lost 5 bases and J lost 0, with 15 bases in between. The CDR3 is CASSNPREKSTDTQYF. For the CDR3, the DNA is TGTGCCAGCAGTAATCCTAGGGAGAAGAGCACAGATACGCAGTATTTT.

This sequence joins TRBV6-5 and TRBJ2-2; a possible D gene is TRBD1 (5 bases). This CDR3 region has 14 residues. With 0 bases removed from V and 7 bases from J, the gap between germline ends came to 9 bases. Germline assignment: CDR1 MNHEY and CDR2 SVGAGI. CDR3 loop: CASSYSPTGGELFF. CDR3 nucleotides: TGTGCCAGCAGTTACTCGCCCACAGGCGGGGAGCTGTTTTTT.

The chain couples TRBV10-3 to TRBJ1-3; no clear D. CDR3 length: 14 amino acids. Per the germline V gene, CDR1 is ENHRY and CDR2 is SYGVKD. Trimming pared 8 bases from V and 0 bases from J, leaving 11 bases between. The DNA for the CDR3 is TGTGCCATCGGACCGTCGTACTCTGGAAACACCATATATTTT. Protein: CAIGPSYSGNTIYF.

This clonotype was observed a handful of times. The chain links TRBV7-2 to TRBJ2-1, with 8 bases aligning to TRBD2. The CDR3 totals 16 residues. The J segment lost 7 bases and the V segment lost 2 bases, leaving 10 bases of the junction unmatched. CDR1 is SGHTA and CDR2 is FQGNSA in the germline V gene. The CDR3 coding sequence is TGTGCCAGCAGCTTAAACCCAGCGGGAGCATTTAATGAGCAGTTCTTC. Protein sequence: CASSLNPAGAFNEQFF.

The genes are TRBV7-2 and TRBJ2-2; weak D call: TRBD1 (6 bases). The CDR3 runs 15 residues. V lost 0 bases, J lost 5 bases, and 10 bases lay in between. Per the germline V gene, CDR1 is SGHTA and CDR2 is FQGNSA. The CDR3 DNA sequence: TGTGCCAGCAGCTTAGCGCAGGGGAAAACCGGGGAGCTGTTTTTT. It translates to CASSLAQGKTGELFF.

The chain employs TRBV28 and TRBJ1-5; possible D gene TRBD1, 5 bases. Deletions cut 7 bases from V and 7 bases from J, with 14 bases between. Germline-derived CDR1 and CDR2 are MDHEN and SYDVKM. The CDR3 has 13 amino acids. The CDR3 DNA is TGTGCCAGCACCGCAGGGTTTGTCCAGCCCCAGCATTTT. Its translation: CASTAGFVQPQHF.

This clonotype has just one count. CDR3 region: CASSPPGSDYNEQFF. CDR3 bases: TGTGCCAGCAGCCCCCCTGGTAGCGACTACAATGAGCAGTTCTTC. The rearrangement uses TRBV11-3 and TRBJ2-1; D perhaps matches TRBD2 (5 bases). Germline CDR1 reads SGHNT; CDR2 reads YENEEA. This CDR3 has 15 amino acids. V was clipped by 5 bases and J by 3 bases, with 14 bases between them.

A note on this clonotype: Since no conserved phenylalanine or tryptophan closes the CDR3, a read error is the likely cause. V and J are TRBV5-4 and TRBJ1-1; D gene uncertain. Germline lookup yields CDR1 SGHNT and CDR2 YYREEE (reference sequence). This CDR3 region has 14 residues. The chain's CDR3 is CASSPDQWNNEAFV. The CDR3 DNA reads as TGTGCCAGCAGTCCCGACCAGTGGAACAATGAAGCTTTCGTT.

The chain employs TRBV4-1 and TRBJ1-5; D call uncertain. The length of the CDR3 is 13 residues. Deletions cut 3 bases from V and 5 bases from J, with 8 bases between. Looked up from germline, CDR1 is MGHRA and CDR2 is YSYEKL. CDR3 in DNA: TGCGCCAGCAGCCAGCTAACAGATCAGCCCCAGCATTTT. Amino acids: CASSQLTDQPQHF.